The text below deals with one T cell receptor (beta chain). Via MiXCR, TCRdb re-called the RT-PCR reads, giving one row per CDR3 protein. This table holds roughly 880,000 distinct CDR3 sequences, more than 15% found once. The entry originates in a study of patients and donors after allogeneic stem cell transplantation. V lost 5 bases to trimming and J lost 3 bases, with 14 bases between them. Germline loops: CDR1 DFQATT, CDR2 SNEGSKA (reference sequence). The CDR3 runs to 14 residues. Sequencing was carried out using blood, either unsorted or a sorted T cell fraction (not recorded which). This chain connects TRBV20-1 to TRBJ1-5, with no clear D. The clonotype was recovered from a human donor who was either an allogeneic HSCT recipient or a stem cell or donor lymphocyte infusion donor (not recorded which). It is not recorded whose cells these are; they may come from a transplant donor. The CDR3, as DNA: TGCAGTGCTGGGATGAGGCAGAACAATCAGCCCCAGCATTTT. Protein sequence: CSAGMRQNNQPQHF.